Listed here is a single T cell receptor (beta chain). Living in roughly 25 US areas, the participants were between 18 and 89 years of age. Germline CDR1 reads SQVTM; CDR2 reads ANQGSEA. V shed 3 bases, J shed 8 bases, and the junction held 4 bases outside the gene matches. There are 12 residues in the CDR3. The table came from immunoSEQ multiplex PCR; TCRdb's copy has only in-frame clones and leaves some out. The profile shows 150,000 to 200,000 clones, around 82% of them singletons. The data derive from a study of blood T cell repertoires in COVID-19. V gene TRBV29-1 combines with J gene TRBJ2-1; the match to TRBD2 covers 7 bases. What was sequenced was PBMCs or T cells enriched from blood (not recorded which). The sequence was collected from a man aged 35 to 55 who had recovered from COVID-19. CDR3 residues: CSVERTSDEQFF. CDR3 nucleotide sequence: TGCAGCGTTGAGCGTACTAGCGATGAGCAGTTCTTC.